The present T cell receptor beta chain was sequenced within a study of T cell responses to AZD1222 COVID-19 vaccine. General study points: The donor cohort was predominantly white British with a female majority, and clonal diversity may have been underestimated. CD4 TCRs associated with vaccination spanned spike, dominating at 160-218 and 743-854.

CDR3 length equals 15 residues. Germline V gene lookup returns CDR1 LNHDA and CDR2 SQIVND (reference sequence). The V gene end was trimmed by 10 bases and the J gene end by 5 bases; junction bases not matched to a gene: 17. Some clones are missing from TCRdb's copy, which holds only in-frame ones; the method was immunoSEQ multiplex PCR. The table has roughly 150,000 clones, 80% to 90% seen once; the top ten hold roughly a tenth. This clone has only a few counts. Its antigen is not known. Pooling covered second doses at about 4 or about 12 weeks. This sequence was found in an adult who received the AZD1222 COVID-19 vaccine. Source: peripheral blood, taken 28 days after the second AZD1222 dose. V usage is TRBV19 and J usage is TRBJ2-7, with 7 bases that match TRBD2. CDR3 in amino acids: CATGPGGGRRDEQYF. The DNA of the CDR3 is TGTGCCACTGGACCTGGGGGGGGAAGAAGGGACGAGCAGTACTTC.